The rows below give T cell receptor beta chains drawn from one sample of a study of cytomegalovirus exposure and HLA in healthy donors. TCRdb's copy holds only in-frame clones and misses some; the assay was immunoSEQ multiplex PCR. Of 160,000 or so clones listed, roughly four fifths are singletons. The material sequenced was PBMCs. These receptors all stem from a man aged 50 to 60 in good health and CMV-seropositive. Each CDR3 is given with its conserved first and last residue. D genes are given only for firm matches. For some rows the clone size is stated as once, few or many, or as a class when expanded; others skip it.

TRBD1	15	TRBJ2-5	TRBV7-9	.	CSSSLGDRRDETQYF	TGTTCCAGCAGCCTAGGGGACAGGAGGGACGAGACCCAGTACTTC
TRBD2	15	TRBJ2-3	TRBV9	.	CASSILAGGTDTQYF	TGTGCCAGCAGCATCTTAGCGGGGGGCACAGATACGCAGTATTTT
.	14	TRBJ1-1	TRBV28	.	CASSLQGGHTEAFF	TGTGCCAGCAGTTTGCAGGGAGGGCACACTGAAGCTTTCTTT
.	14	TRBJ1-3	TRBV5-1	.	CASSLRDPGNTIYF	TGCGCCAGCAGCTTGAGAGATCCTGGAAACACCATATATTTT
.	13	TRBJ1-2	TRBV7-2	.	CASSPAGAGGYTF	TGTGCCAGCAGCCCCGCGGGGGCCGGTGGCTACACCTTC
TRBD1	15	TRBJ2-1	TRBV5-4	.	CASRTRGQAVNEQFF	TGTGCCAGCCGTACCCGGGGACAGGCAGTTAATGAGCAGTTCTTC
.	14	TRBJ1-4	TRBV7-9	.	CASSLSPEGEKLFF	TGTGCCAGCAGCTTATCCCCGGAGGGTGAAAAACTGTTTTTT
TRBD1	14	TRBJ2-1	TRBV29-1	.	CSQGAGTGTNEQFF	TGCAGTCAAGGGGCCGGGACAGGGACCAATGAGCAGTTCTTC
TRBD2	15	TRBJ2-5	TRBV4-1	.	CASSQDSGGRETQYF	TGCGCCAGCAGCCAAGATAGCGGGGGGCGGGAGACCCAGTACTTC
.	14	TRBJ2-5	TRBV4-1	.	CASSQVIRVETQYF	TGCGCCAGCAGCCAAGTTATCAGGGTCGAGACCCAGTACTTC
.	15	TRBJ2-5	TRBV4-2	.	CASSQGLLEVETQYF	TGTGCCAGCAGCCAAGGACTTTTGGAGGTGGAGACCCAGTACTTC
TRBD2	19	TRBJ2-1	TRBV15	few	CATSRDHPLRERASNEQFF	TGTGCCACCAGCAGAGATCATCCCTTGCGGGAGAGGGCCTCGAATGAGCAGTTCTTC
TRBD2	16	TRBJ2-1	TRBV9	.	CASSVGLAGISDEQFF	TGTGCCAGCAGCGTAGGGCTAGCGGGGATTAGCGATGAGCAGTTCTTC
TRBD2	14	TRBJ2-5	TRBV30	.	CAWSGGEGQETQYF	TGTGCCTGGAGTGGCGGGGAGGGGCAAGAGACCCAGTACTTC
.	14	TRBJ2-7	TRBV28	few	CASSLGDRSHEQYF	TGTGCCAGCAGTCTAGGAGACAGAAGCCACGAGCAGTACTTC
.	13	TRBJ1-1	TRBV30	once	CAWTLQGNTEAFF	TGTGCCTGGACCTTACAGGGGAACACTGAAGCTTTCTTT
.	14	TRBJ2-7	TRBV23-1	.	CATLDGYHSYEQYF	TGCGCCACCCTAGACGGGTACCACTCCTACGAGCAGTACTTC
.	19	TRBJ1-1	TRBV4-3	.	CASSPQYLPGLRLGTEAFF	TGCGCCAGCAGCCCCCAATACTTACCGGGACTTCGGCTGGGCACTGAAGCTTTCTTT
.	14	TRBJ1-2	TRBV1	.	CTSSQSGGNYGYTF	TGCACCAGCAGCCAAAGCGGAGGAAACTATGGCTACACCTTC
.	14	TRBJ2-7	TRBV18	.	CASSPAGRVREQYF	TGTGCCAGCTCACCAGCGGGGCGAGTGAGGGAGCAGTACTTC
.	12	TRBJ2-7	TRBV19	.	CASSSGQYEQYF	TGTGCCAGTAGTAGCGGGCAGTACGAGCAGTACTTC
.	12	TRBJ1-1	TRBV2	.	CASSAQGRAVFF	TGTGCCAGCAGTGCCCAGGGCAGGGCTGTTTTCTTT
.	17	TRBJ2-2	TRBV28	.	CASSFIGQGPNTGELFF	TGTGCCAGCAGTTTCATCGGGCAGGGTCCGAACACCGGGGAGCTGTTTTTT
TRBD1	17	TRBJ2-7	TRBV11-1	.	CASSLATGDRVLYEQYF	TGTGCCAGCAGCTTAGCCACCGGGGACAGGGTTCTCTACGAGCAGTACTTC
.	15	TRBJ1-2	TRBV28	.	CASSLYGREADGYTF	TGTGCCAGCAGTTTATACGGCAGGGAAGCTGATGGCTACACCTTC
TRBD1	14	TRBJ2-4	TRBV9	once	CASSGDREGNIQYF	TGTGCCAGCAGCGGGGACAGGGAGGGAAACATTCAGTACTTC
.	16	TRBJ2-7	TRBV5-3	once	CARSPVFSRGSYEQYF	TGTGCCAGAAGCCCGGTATTTAGTCGGGGTTCCTACGAGCAGTACTTC
.	14	TRBJ2-1	TRBV6-6	.	CASTLSRGPNEQFF	TGTGCCAGCACCCTCTCCCGAGGCCCCAATGAGCAGTTCTTC
.	14	TRBJ1-1	TRBV5-1	.	CASSYVTGNTEAFF	TGCGCCAGCAGCTATGTGACAGGTAACACTGAAGCTTTCTTT
TRBD1	15	TRBJ1-1	TRBV18	.	CASSPGQGVYTEAFF	TGTGCCAGCTCACCAGGACAGGGGGTTTACACTGAAGCTTTCTTT
.	13	TRBJ2-7	TRBV9	.	CASSAGAGYEQYF	TGTGCCAGCAGCGCAGGGGCAGGGTACGAGCAGTACTTC
TRBD1	15	TRBJ1-1	TRBV13	.	CASSLRTGGYTEAFF	TGTGCCAGCAGCTTGAGGACAGGGGGCTATACTGAAGCTTTCTTT
.	16	TRBJ2-3	TRBV4-3	.	CASSQGAGAGADTQYF	TGCGCCAGCAGCCAAGGGGCGGGGGCAGGGGCAGATACGCAGTATTTT
.	16	TRBJ1-2	TRBV28	.	CASSLYFGQINYGYTF	TGTGCCAGCAGTCTATACTTCGGACAGATAAACTATGGCTACACCTTC
TRBD1	16	TRBJ1-5	TRBV7-2	.	CASSLEGQGAKQPQHF	TGTGCCAGCAGCTTAGAAGGACAGGGGGCAAAACAGCCCCAGCATTTT
TRBD1	14	TRBJ1-1	TRBV28	.	CASTGAGGQISAFF	TGTGCCAGCACGGGAGCAGGGGGCCAAATATCGGCTTTCTTT
.	15	TRBJ2-7	TRBV28	.	CASSLMGAGSYEQYF	TGTGCCAGCAGTTTAATGGGAGCGGGCTCCTACGAGCAGTACTTC
TRBD2	14	TRBJ2-5	TRBV2	.	CASGPDRGGETQYF	TGTGCCAGCGGTCCGGATCGGGGGGGAGAGACCCAGTACTTC
TRBD1	17	TRBJ2-7	TRBV5-5	.	CASSPDRGVVPSYEQYF	TGTGCCAGCAGCCCGGACAGGGGAGTAGTTCCGTCCTACGAGCAGTACTTC
.	15	TRBJ2-7	TRBV5-1	.	CASSQDQGSSYEQYF	TGCGCCAGCAGCCAAGACCAGGGGAGCTCCTACGAGCAGTACTTC
TRBD2	15	TRBJ2-7	TRBV19	few	CASSIDTSGSYEQYF	TGTGCCAGTAGTATAGACACTAGCGGCTCCTACGAGCAGTACTTC
.	15	TRBJ2-5	TRBV9	.	CASSVATYAAETQYF	TGTGCCAGCAGCGTAGCTACGTATGCCGCGGAGACCCAGTACTTC
TRBD2	15	TRBJ2-3	TRBV28	.	CASGSGGHSTDTQYF	TGTGCCAGCGGATCGGGGGGGCACAGCACAGATACGCAGTATTTT
TRBD2	17	TRBJ2-1	TRBV5-6	.	CASSSAIAGGPYNEQFF	TGTGCCAGCAGCTCGGCGATAGCGGGAGGTCCCTACAATGAGCAGTTCTTC
.	15	TRBJ1-2	TRBV7-9	.	CASSLTGGGFDGYTF	TGTGCCAGCAGCTTAACGGGGGGAGGGTTCGATGGCTACACCTTC